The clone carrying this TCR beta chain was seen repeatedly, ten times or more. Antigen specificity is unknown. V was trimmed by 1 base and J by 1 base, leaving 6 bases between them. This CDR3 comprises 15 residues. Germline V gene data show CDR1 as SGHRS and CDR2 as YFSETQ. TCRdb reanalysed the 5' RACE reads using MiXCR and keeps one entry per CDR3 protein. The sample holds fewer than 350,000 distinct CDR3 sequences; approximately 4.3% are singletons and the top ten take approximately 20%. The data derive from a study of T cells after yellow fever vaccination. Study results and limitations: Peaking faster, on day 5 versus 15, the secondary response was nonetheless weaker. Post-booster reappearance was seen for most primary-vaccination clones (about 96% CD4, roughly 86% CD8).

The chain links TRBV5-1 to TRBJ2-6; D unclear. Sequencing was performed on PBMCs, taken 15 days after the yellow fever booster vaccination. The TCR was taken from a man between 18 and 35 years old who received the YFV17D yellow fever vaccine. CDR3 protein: CASSLLESGANVLTF. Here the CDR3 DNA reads TGCGCCAGCAGCTTGCTGGAGTCTGGGGCCAACGTCCTGACTTTC.